A selection of T cell receptor beta chains follows, all from one sample in a study of cytomegalovirus exposure and HLA in healthy donors. The table came from immunoSEQ multiplex PCR; TCRdb's copy has only in-frame clones and leaves some out. The table has 250,000 to 350,000 clones, roughly 85% seen once; the top ten hold about 0.91%. The sample consisted of PBMCs. The receptors were sampled from a woman between 18 and 29 years old in good health and CMV-seronegative. CDR3s include the opening cysteine and the closing phenylalanine or tryptophan. D genes are given only for firm matches. Clone size is given for some rows only: seen once, a few or many times, or a class if the clone is expanded.

>TRBJ2-1|NA|NA|TRBV6-1
TGTGCCAGCAGTGAAGCAGGAGGGCCTCGGGAGCAGTTCTTC
CASSEAGGPREQFF
>TRBJ1-5|NA|NA|TRBV28
TGTGCCAGCAGCGTCAGGGTGATGAGCAATCAGCCCCAGCATTTT
CASSVRVMSNQPQHF
>TRBJ1-1|NA|NA|TRBV28
TGTGCCAGCAGTTTAAGGCAGGCGGAAGCTTTCTTT
CASSLRQAEAFF
>TRBJ2-1|many|TRBD2|TRBV7-8
TGTGCCAGCAGCGGGACTAGCGGGAGCGTTCGCAACAATGAGCAGTTCTTC
CASSGTSGSVRNNEQFF
>TRBJ2-3|few|TRBD2|TRBV15
TGTGCCACCAGCAGAGATTGGGGCGGGAGGGAAGATACGCAGTATTTT
CATSRDWGGREDTQYF
>TRBJ2-7|NA|NA|TRBV29-1
TGCAGCGTTCGAGGCACCTACGAGCAGTACTTC
CSVRGTYEQYF
>TRBJ1-1|NA|TRBD1|TRBV18
TGTGCCAGCTCCCCAGGACAGGGATGGATTGTGAACACTGAAGCTTTCTTT
CASSPGQGWIVNTEAFF
>TRBJ2-3|NA|NA|TRBV2
TGTGCCAGCAGTGTTGGGAGCAGTCATACGCAGTATTTT
CASSVGSSHTQYF
>TRBJ2-1|NA|NA|TRBV2
TGTGCCAGCAGTGGGGACATCGAAAGCTCCTACAATGAGCAGTTCTTC
CASSGDIESSYNEQFF
>TRBJ2-7|NA|NA|TRBV6-5
TGTGCCAGCAGTTACGAAGTGACAGGAGGTTACGAGCAGTACTTC
CASSYEVTGGYEQYF
>TRBJ2-5|NA|NA|TRBV5-6
TGTGCCAGCAGCCTATACCCCGGTAGTATCAGGGCGGAGACCCAGTACTTC
CASSLYPGSIRAETQYF
>TRBJ2-7|NA|NA|TRBV7-8
TGTGCCAGCAGCTTAGTAAGGACACAAAGCTCCTACGAGCAGTACTTC
CASSLVRTQSSYEQYF
>TRBJ1-5|NA|NA|TRBV28
TGTGCCAGCAGTGTAACAGTTAGCAATCAGCCCCAGCATTTT
CASSVTVSNQPQHF
>TRBJ2-1|NA|TRBD2|TRBV29-1
TGCAGCGTTCGGGGACTAGCAACCAATGAGCAGTTCTTC
CSVRGLATNEQFF
>TRBJ2-7|NA|TRBD2|TRBV7-2
TGTGCCAGCAGCTTTCCCTTGAGTAGCGGGTCCTACGAGCAGTACTTC
CASSFPLSSGSYEQYF
>TRBJ2-7|NA|NA|TRBV5-4
TGTGCCAGCAGCTTGGGCGTAGCGACCTACGAGCAGTACTTC
CASSLGVATYEQYF
>TRBJ1-4|NA|TRBD1|TRBV6-5
TGTGCCAGCAGACCCGCCGGACAGGGACGTGAAAAACTGTTTTTT
CASRPAGQGREKLFF
>TRBJ2-1|NA|TRBD2|TRBV25-1
TGTGCCAGCAGTGGACCGACTAGCGGGGGATACAATGAGCAGTTCTTC
CASSGPTSGGYNEQFF
>TRBJ2-7|NA|TRBD2|TRBV18
TGTGCCAGCTCACCACTAACCCAAACTAGCGGGTCGTCCTACGAGCAGTACTTC
CASSPLTQTSGSSYEQYF
>TRBJ2-5|NA|NA|TRBV20-1
TGCAGTGCTGTACGGGGAGAGACCCAGTACTTC
CSAVRGETQYF
>TRBJ2-7|NA|NA|TRBV2
TGTGCCAGCAGTGATCTCGGGGTCGAGCAGTACTTC
CASSDLGVEQYF
>TRBJ2-1|once|NA|TRBV5-4
TGTGCCAGCAGCTTAGGGATAGCGAGTCCTGATGAGCAGTTCTTC
CASSLGIASPDEQFF
>TRBJ2-7|NA|TRBD2|TRBV5-4
TGTGCCAGCAGCCGGACTAGCAGCTACGAGCAGTACTTC
CASSRTSSYEQYF
>TRBJ2-2|NA|NA|TRBV28
TGTGCCAGCAGTCTTTCAGCCGGGGAGCTGTTTTTT
CASSLSAGELFF
>TRBJ1-2|few|TRBD1|TRBV6-5
TGTGCCAGCAGTTACGGGACAGGGGGCTATGGCTACACCTTC
CASSYGTGGYGYTF
>TRBJ2-7|NA|NA|TRBV6-5
TGTGCCAGCAGTTTAACCGGGGTACTCTCCTACGAGCAGTACTTC
CASSLTGVLSYEQYF
>TRBJ2-7|few|NA|TRBV6-1
TGTGCCAGCACAGTCAACTACGAGCAGTACTTC
CASTVNYEQYF
>TRBJ2-1|NA|TRBD2|TRBV2
TGTGCCAGCAGTGAAGGGCTAGCGGGAGAGGGGTACAATGAGCAGTTCTTC
CASSEGLAGEGYNEQFF
>TRBJ1-2|NA|TRBD1|TRBV5-4
TGTGCCAGCAGCCCCGGACAGGGGATAAACTATGGCTACACCTTC
CASSPGQGINYGYTF
>TRBJ2-7|NA|TRBD1|TRBV5-1
TGCGCCAGCAGCTCCTACCCCGGGACAGGGGGCGCCGAGCAGTACTTC
CASSSYPGTGGAEQYF
>TRBJ1-2|NA|NA|TRBV4-2
TGTGCCAGCAGCCAAGTTGGAGGCTCTAACTATGGCTACACCTTC
CASSQVGGSNYGYTF
>TRBJ1-3|many|NA|TRBV18
TGTGCCAGCTCGCCCACCTCCGGGGAAGCTGGAAACACCATATATTTT
CASSPTSGEAGNTIYF
>TRBJ1-5|NA|TRBD1|TRBV2
TGTGCCAGCAGGCCCGGGACAGAGAGCAATCAGCCCCAGCATTTT
CASRPGTESNQPQHF
>TRBJ2-1|NA|TRBD2|TRBV30
TGTGCCTGGAGTGTGGAAGCGGGAGGGCCACACGTCAACGAGCAGTTCTTC
CAWSVEAGGPHVNEQFF
>TRBJ1-4|NA|TRBD1|TRBV30
TGTGCCTACCGGGCAGGGGGACGTGAAAAACTGTTTTTT
CAYRAGGREKLFF
>TRBJ1-2|NA|NA|TRBV7-8
TGTGCCAGCAGCTTATACCCAGGGATCTATGGCTACACCTTC
CASSLYPGIYGYTF
>TRBJ2-1|NA|NA|TRBV5-4
TGTGCCAGCAGCCCCATAGGGGCCCGAGGTGAGCAGTTCTTC
CASSPIGARGEQFF
>TRBJ1-4|NA|NA|TRBV4-3
TGCGCCAGCAGCCAAGATGGGGCAGGTAATGAAAAACTGTTTTTT
CASSQDGAGNEKLFF
>TRBJ2-1|NA|NA|TRBV10-3
TGTGCCATCAGTGATTCTAAGCGGGACAATGAGCAGTTCTTC
CAISDSKRDNEQFF
>TRBJ2-1|NA|TRBD2|TRBV10-3
TGTGCCATCAGTGAGTCGGTAGCGGGAGTGGACAATGAGCAGTTCTTC
CAISESVAGVDNEQFF
>TRBJ1-1|NA|NA|TRBV7-9
TGTGCCAGCAGCCCACAGGGAGTTTACGGTGAAGCTTTCTTT
CASSPQGVYGEAFF
>TRBJ2-7|NA|TRBD1|TRBV5-5
TGTGCCAGCAGCCCCCCGGGACAGATGTACGAGCAGTACTTC
CASSPPGQMYEQYF
>TRBJ1-4|NA|NA|TRBV7-2
TGTGCCAGCAGCCGCATGGGACAAGGTGAAAAACTGTTTTTT
CASSRMGQGEKLFF
>TRBJ1-4|NA|TRBD1|TRBV5-1
TGCGCCAGCAGCTTAGGGACAGGGGGCGAAAAACTGTTTTTT
CASSLGTGGEKLFF
>TRBJ2-7|NA|TRBD2|TRBV7-2
TGTGCCAGCAGCTTAACCCCGGGACTAGCGGGAGTATCCTACGAGCAGTACTTC
CASSLTPGLAGVSYEQYF
>TRBJ1-1|few|NA|TRBV6-4
TGTGCCAGCAGTAAGGACAGGAACACTGAAGCTTTCTTT
CASSKDRNTEAFF
>TRBJ2-4|NA|NA|TRBV7-2
TGTGCCAGCAGCTTGGAGGGATCACAAAACATTCAGTACTTC
CASSLEGSQNIQYF
>TRBJ1-5|NA|TRBD1|TRBV28
TGTGCCACCCGGGACAGGGGTTATCAGCCCCAGCATTTT
CATRDRGYQPQHF
>TRBJ2-5|once|NA|TRBV28
TGTGCCACCTGGAGCGGGCCAGAGACCCAGTACTTC
CATWSGPETQYF
>TRBJ2-3|once|NA|TRBV19
TGTGCCACTGAGCCCCGGGAACCCGGCACAGATACGCAGTATTTT
CATEPREPGTDTQYF
>TRBJ1-5|NA|NA|TRBV6-1
TGTGCCAGCAGTGAAACGGTGGATCAGCCCCAGCATTTT
CASSETVDQPQHF
>TRBJ1-2|NA|NA|TRBV25-1
TGTGCCAGCAGTGATTGGACACTCTACACCTTC
CASSDWTLYTF
>TRBJ2-1|NA|NA|TRBV7-2
TGTGCCAGCAGCTTTCGGCGGGGGCCTACTGATGAGCAGTTCTTC
CASSFRRGPTDEQFF
>TRBJ2-1|NA|TRBD1|TRBV29-1
TGCAGCGTTGACCACCCCCGGGACAGGGGTGGCTATGAGCAGTTCTTC
CSVDHPRDRGGYEQFF
>TRBJ1-2|NA|TRBD1|TRBV5-1
TGCGCCAGTACACAGACAGGGGGCGCTGACTATGGCTACACCTTC
CASTQTGGADYGYTF